What follows are 5 T cell receptor beta chains derived from one specimen sequenced in a study of spatial heterogeneity in lung cancer. Regarding time point: blood at routine non-recurrence follow-up after resection. TCRdb recomputed calls from the 5' RACE reads with MiXCR, one row per CDR3 protein. The sample consists of about 43,000 distinct CDR3 sequences, 20% to 25% of them appearing once. The material was PBMCs, obtained at follow-up. The origin of the receptors is a female donor with early-stage non-small cell lung cancer.

The CDR3 spells CAIEGVGTGELFF. The CDR3 DNA is TGTGCCATCGAGGGGGTCGGGACCGGGGAGCTGTTTTTT. The chain has TRBV10-3 and TRBJ2-2, with TRBD1 as a possible D gene (6 bases). The CDR3 totals 13 residues. V was pared by 8 bases and J by 5 bases, with 12 bases between. Germline-derived CDR1 and CDR2 are ENHRY and SYGVKD.

Of note for this clonotype: A read error may be the cause here, since a much bigger clone is one base away. The CDR3 coding sequence is TGTGCCAGCAGCGGAAGGCCCAACCGCGAGCAGTACTTC. Protein product: CASSGRPNREQYF. This rearrangement joins TRBV7-8 to TRBJ2-7; D is unresolved. The CDR3 runs to 13 residues. V lost 5 bases to trimming and J lost 6 bases, with 14 bases between them. Per germline, CDR1 SGHVS and CDR2 FQNEAQ.

This clonotype was seen many times. The J gene is TRBJ2-1, the V gene TRBV12-3 or TRBV12-4; TRBD2 aligns across 7 bases. CDR3 length: 14 amino acids. The V segment lost 3 bases and the J segment 8 bases; nucleotides outside the gene matches: 7. CDR3 sequence reads: CASSFQREFHEQFF. CDR3 coding DNA: TGTGCCAGCAGTTTCCAGCGGGAATTCCATGAGCAGTTCTTC.

V usage is TRBV12-3 or TRBV12-4 and J usage is TRBJ1-2, with 9 bases aligning to TRBD1. This CDR3 is built from 14 residues. V was clipped by 6 bases and J by 4 bases; unmatched bases: 6. The CDR3 coding sequence is TGTGCCAGCAGCCCGGGACAGGGCCCCTATGGCTACACCTTC. Protein product: CASSPGQGPYGYTF.

This clonotype was seen a handful of times. The CDR3 DNA follows: TGTGCCTGGAGTGTTGAGGCCCAGTACTTC. Translated, it gives CAWSVEAQYF. The rearrangement joins TRBV30 to TRBJ2-5; D is undetermined. Germline V gives CDR1 GTSNPN, CDR2 SVGIG (reference sequence). The V and J ends lost 0 bases and 9 bases respectively, with 5 bases between them. CDR3 size: 10 residues.